The clone carrying this TCR beta chain was picked up a small number of times. The assay was immunoSEQ multiplex PCR, and TCRdb's table has in-frame clones only and misses some. The table records more than 300,000 clones, 75% to 90% of them present only once. Trimming took 5 bases from V and 8 from J; bases not matched to a gene: 6. The CDR3 covers 13 residues. The data were taken from a study of blood T cell repertoires in COVID-19. Study-level information: In each case, the material was cDNA or gDNA derived from T cells, B-cell-depleted T cells, or PBMCs.

This sequence originates from a woman aged 50 to 60 with COVID-19, enrolled during active disease. The V gene is TRBV12-3 or TRBV12-4, the J gene TRBJ1-2, with TRBD1 identical over 9 bases. The sequenced material came from peripheral blood. The CDR3 DNA is TGTGCCAGCAGTGGGGACAGGGTGGGGGGCTACACCTTC. Translation gives CASSGDRVGGYTF.